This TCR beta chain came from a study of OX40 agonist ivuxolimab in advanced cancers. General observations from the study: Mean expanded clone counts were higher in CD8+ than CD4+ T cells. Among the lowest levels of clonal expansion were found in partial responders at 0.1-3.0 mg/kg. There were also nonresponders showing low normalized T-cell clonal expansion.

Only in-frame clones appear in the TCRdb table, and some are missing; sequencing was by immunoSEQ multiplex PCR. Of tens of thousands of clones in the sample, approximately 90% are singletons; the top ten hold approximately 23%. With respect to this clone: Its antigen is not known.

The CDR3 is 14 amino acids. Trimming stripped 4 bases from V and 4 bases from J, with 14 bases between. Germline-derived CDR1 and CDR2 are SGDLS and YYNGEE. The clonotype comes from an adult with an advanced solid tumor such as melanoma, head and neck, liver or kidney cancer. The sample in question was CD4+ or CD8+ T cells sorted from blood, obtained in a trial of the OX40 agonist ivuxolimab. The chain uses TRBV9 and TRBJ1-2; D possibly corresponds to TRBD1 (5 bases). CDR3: CASSQPGTAYGYTF. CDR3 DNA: TGTGCCAGCAGCCAGCCGGGGACCGCCTATGGCTACACCTTC.